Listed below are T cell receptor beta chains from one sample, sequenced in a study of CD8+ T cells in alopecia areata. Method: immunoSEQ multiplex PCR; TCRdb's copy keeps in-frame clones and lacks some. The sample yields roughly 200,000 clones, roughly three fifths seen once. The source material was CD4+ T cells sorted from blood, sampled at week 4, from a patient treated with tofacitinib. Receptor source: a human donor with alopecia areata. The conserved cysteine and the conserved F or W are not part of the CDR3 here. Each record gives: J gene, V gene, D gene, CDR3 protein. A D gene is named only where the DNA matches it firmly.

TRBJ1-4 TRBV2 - ASSENRDEKLF
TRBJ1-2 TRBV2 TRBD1 ASGDRGPGGT
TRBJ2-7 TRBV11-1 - ASSPQSRSEQY
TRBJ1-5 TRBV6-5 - ASRGQNLPNQPQH
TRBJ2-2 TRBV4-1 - ASSSRSTNTGELF
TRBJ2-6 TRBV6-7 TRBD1 ASSYSEGTGPLSGANVLT
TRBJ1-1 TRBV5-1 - ASSTDANTEAF
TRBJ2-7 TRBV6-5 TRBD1 ASSYRDSHYEQY
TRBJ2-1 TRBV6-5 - ASSDIGSTVEF
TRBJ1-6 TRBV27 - ASSLNRDSPLH
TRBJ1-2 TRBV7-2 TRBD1 ASSPLTGSGYT
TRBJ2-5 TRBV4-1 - ASSQDPPNGGLSETQY
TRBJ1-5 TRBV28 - ATLVGRSNQPQH
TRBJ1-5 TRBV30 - AWSPPPPGPQH
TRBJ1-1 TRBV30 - AWSTANTEAF
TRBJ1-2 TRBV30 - AWSGQPSYGYT
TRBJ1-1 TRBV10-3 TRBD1 AIRELEGQVAF
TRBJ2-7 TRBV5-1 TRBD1 ASGWTGDTYEQY
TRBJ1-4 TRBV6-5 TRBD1 ASQAGTGSEKLF
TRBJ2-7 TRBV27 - ASSPLEARRSYEQY
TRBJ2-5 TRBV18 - ASSPLGGETQY
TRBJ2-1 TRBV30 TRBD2 AWSGSGGRNEQF
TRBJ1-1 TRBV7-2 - ASSRFQGTEAF
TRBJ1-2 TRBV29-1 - SVEEGARGYGYT
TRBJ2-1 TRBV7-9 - ASSLESSYNEQF
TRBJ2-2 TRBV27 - ASSVQGPNTGELF
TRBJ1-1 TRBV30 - AWSRNTEAF
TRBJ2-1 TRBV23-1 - ASTVSSSYNEQF
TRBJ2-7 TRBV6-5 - ASSSFGEQY
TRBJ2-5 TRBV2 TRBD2 ASKPGLAAETQY
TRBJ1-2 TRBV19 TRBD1 ASSSATGRHGYT
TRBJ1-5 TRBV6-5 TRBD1 ASSYGTGYGQPQH
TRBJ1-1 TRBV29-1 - SGAKGPVGDEAF
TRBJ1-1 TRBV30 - AWGRTPNTEAF
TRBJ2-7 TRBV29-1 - SVDSVYEQY
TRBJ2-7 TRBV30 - AWTQRGRESYEQY
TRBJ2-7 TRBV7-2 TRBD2 ASSLEGLGAHEQY
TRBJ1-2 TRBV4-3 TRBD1 ASSQSRDSTGYT
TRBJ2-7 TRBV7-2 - ASSFSKNYEQY
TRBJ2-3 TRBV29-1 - SVEGASGADTQY
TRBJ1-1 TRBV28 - ASSSPGVFVTEAF
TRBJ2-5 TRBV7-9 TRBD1 ASSPTTGAETQY
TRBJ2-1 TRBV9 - ASSTIGGLSYNEQF
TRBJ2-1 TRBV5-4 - ASSLGGDRAGNEQF
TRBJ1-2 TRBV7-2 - ASSFQGGGYGYT
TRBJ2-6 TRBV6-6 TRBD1 ASRDRGRSGANVLT
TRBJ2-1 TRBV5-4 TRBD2 ASSLGTSGHEQF
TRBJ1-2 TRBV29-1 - SVAPRLNYGYT
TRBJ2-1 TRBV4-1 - ASSHGRYNEQF
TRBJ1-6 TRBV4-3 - ASSQGAGSSYNSPLH
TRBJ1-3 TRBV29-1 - SARPGQNSGNTIY
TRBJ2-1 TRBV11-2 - ASSLSSFSYNEQF